Sequencing of this T cell receptor beta chain was carried out in a study of T cell changes during pregnancy in multiple sclerosis. Assay used: immunoSEQ multiplex PCR; TCRdb lists only in-frame clones, some missing. Of some 40,000 clones detected, nearly 90% appear once; the ten largest clones hold more than 0.55%. This CDR3 has 19 residues. The trim removed 0 bases at V and 4 bases at J, leaving 12 bases unmatched. CDR1 and CDR2 (germline): SNHLY, FYNNEI. The sample consisted of CD4+ T cells from peripheral blood mononuclear cells, taken in the second trimester of pregnancy. The TCR comes from a female donor with multiple sclerosis, enrolled in a pregnancy study. The chain joins TRBV2 to TRBJ2-2, with 9 bases fitting TRBD2. As DNA, the CDR3 is TGTGCCAGCAGTGAAGCGCTTCGGGCTAGCGGGGTTCGCACCGGGGAGCTGTTTTTT. Amino acid sequence: CASSEALRASGVRTGELFF. The full variable domain, in which reference TRBV2 and TRBJ2-2 provide the parts outside the CDR3, is EPEVTQTPSHQVTQMGQEVILRCVPISNHLYFYWYRQILGQKVEFLVSFYNNEISEKSEIFDDQFSVERPDGSNFTLKIRSTKLEDSAMYFCASSEALRASGVRTGELFFGEGSRLTVL.